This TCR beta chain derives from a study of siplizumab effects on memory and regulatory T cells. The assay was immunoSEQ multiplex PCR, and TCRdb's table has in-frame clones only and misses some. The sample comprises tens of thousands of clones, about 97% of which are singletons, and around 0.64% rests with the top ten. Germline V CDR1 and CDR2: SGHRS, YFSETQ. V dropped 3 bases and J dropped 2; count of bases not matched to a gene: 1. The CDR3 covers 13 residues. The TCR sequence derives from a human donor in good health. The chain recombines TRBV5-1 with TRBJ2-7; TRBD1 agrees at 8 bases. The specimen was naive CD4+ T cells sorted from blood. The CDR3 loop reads CASSSDRAYEQYF. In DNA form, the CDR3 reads TGCGCCAGCAGCTCGGACAGGGCCTACGAGCAGTACTTC.